Listed here is a single TCR beta chain. Its cognate antigen is unknown. TCRdb's copy holds only in-frame clones and misses some; the assay was immunoSEQ multiplex PCR. The sample contains 70,000 to 95,000 clones, 90% of which appear only once. From germline, CDR1 is MNHEY and CDR2 SVGAGI. V dropped 6 bases and J dropped 1 base, with 7 bases sitting between them. This CDR3 is 13 amino acids long. The entry originates in a study of T cell responses to AZD1222 COVID-19 vaccine. Broader study findings: Unmutated variant regions reportedly attract nearly half of all spike-specific TCRs. Compared with day 0, the breadth and depth of the Spike-specific TCR repertoire rose significantly after two doses of AZD1222.

The sample in question was peripheral blood, obtained on day 0 of AZD1222 vaccination. This TCR derives from an adult in good health. The chain employs TRBV6-5 and TRBJ1-3, with a possible D match to TRBD1 (5 bases). The CDR3 region is CASRGTSGNTIYF. The CDR3 nucleotides are TGTGCCAGCAGGGGGACTTCTGGAAACACCATATATTTT.